This is a list of T cell receptor beta chains from one sample in a study of sequential checkpoint blockade in melanoma. Data came from immunoSEQ multiplex PCR; TCRdb stores just in-frame clones and leaves some out. The sample gives under 4,000 clones, about a fifth of which show up once; 9% to 10% is in the top ten. The sequencing used tumor tissue (inferred from file names), collected from a patient given nivolumab and ipilimumab in sequence. These receptors were obtained from a human donor with melanoma. The CDR3 runs from the conserved cysteine through the conserved F or W. Each record gives: D gene, V gene, J gene, clone size, CDR3 protein, CDR3 DNA. A D gene is named only where the DNA matches it firmly. The size field is filled for only some rows; it gives once, few, many or a size class.

>.|TRBV11-3|TRBJ1-6|many
CASSLGGGYNSPLHF
TGTGCCAGCAGCCTAGGGGGTGGCTATAATTCACCCCTCCACTTT
>.|TRBV11-3|TRBJ1-4|medium-sized
CASSQTARDSATNEKLFF
TGTGCCAGCAGCCAAACCGCCAGGGATAGTGCAACTAATGAAAAACTGTTTTTT
>TRBD1|TRBV11-3|TRBJ2-1|many
CASSTYRGTYNEQFF
TGTGCCAGCAGCACCTACAGGGGGACCTACAATGAGCAGTTCTTC
>TRBD2|TRBV6-8|TRBJ2-7|few
CASYTREAWQQYF
TGTGCCAGCTATACCCGGGAGGCCTGGCAGCAGTACTTC
>TRBD1|TRBV28|TRBJ1-5|.
CASSLGTGSNQPQHF
TGTGCCAGCAGTTTAGGGACAGGTAGCAATCAGCCCCAGCATTTT
>TRBD1|TRBV27|TRBJ1-2|few
CASSLQTGRGYTF
TGTGCCAGCAGTTTACAGACAGGGCGGGGGTACACCTTC
>.|TRBV11-3|TRBJ1-1|medium-sized
CASSSTPGQINTEAFF
TGTGCCAGCAGCTCCACCCCGGGACAAATAAACACTGAAGCTTTCTTT
>.|TRBV15|TRBJ1-5|.
CATSRDLGTSTQHF
TGTGCCACCAGCAGAGATCTCGGGACCTCGACCCAGCATTTT
>.|TRBV30|TRBJ1-6|.
CAWTLSSYNSPLHF
TGTGCCTGGACGCTGTCCTCCTATAATTCACCCCTCCACTTT
>.|TRBV11-3|TRBJ2-2|many
CASSFSASLNTGELFF
TGTGCCAGCAGCTTTTCTGCTTCGCTAAACACCGGGGAGCTGTTTTTT
>.|TRBV6-8|TRBJ2-7|.
CASSYKRTGEQYF
TGTGCCAGCAGTTACAAGAGGACGGGCGAGCAGTACTTC
>TRBD1|TRBV11-3|TRBJ1-4|medium-sized
CASSLPGQLNEKLFF
TGTGCCAGCAGCTTACCGGGACAGCTTAATGAAAAACTGTTTTTT
>.|TRBV18|TRBJ2-5|.
CASSPGGEETQYF
TGTGCCAGCTCACCGGGGGGAGAAGAGACCCAGTACTTC
>.|TRBV29-1|TRBJ1-1|.
CSTNTEGLPEAFF
TGCAGCACTAACACTGAGGGATTGCCTGAAGCTTTCTTT
>.|TRBV27|TRBJ2-1|few
CASSLYQVTGSTIRNEQFF
TGTGCCAGCAGTTTATATCAGGTTACGGGATCCACCATCAGAAATGAGCAGTTCTTC
>.|TRBV6-8|TRBJ2-1|.
CASSPRVRPPNNEQFF
TGTGCCAGCAGTCCCAGGGTTCGACCGCCGAACAATGAGCAGTTCTTC
>TRBD1|TRBV9|TRBJ2-1|.
CASSAEGQTYNEQFF
TGTGCCAGCAGCGCTGAGGGACAGACTTACAATGAGCAGTTCTTC
>.|TRBV28|TRBJ1-4|few
CASSLLDSWGEKLFF
TGTGCCAGCAGTTTGCTAGACAGTTGGGGGGAAAAACTGTTTTTT
>.|TRBV19|TRBJ1-5|few
CASSIGQLYSNQPQHF
TGTGCCAGTAGTATCGGGCAGCTTTATAGCAATCAGCCCCAGCATTTT
>.|TRBV6-8|TRBJ1-3|medium-sized
CASSASGSGNTIYF
TGTGCCAGCTCCGCTTCAGGGTCTGGAAACACCATATATTTT
>.|TRBV29-1|TRBJ1-2|.
CSVSTLKLGGYTF
TGCAGCGTATCCACCCTGAAGTTGGGGGGCTACACCTTC
>TRBD1|TRBV11-3|TRBJ2-7|many
CASSLRDRPYEQYF
TGTGCCAGCAGCCTCCGGGACAGACCCTACGAGCAGTACTTC
>.|TRBV6-8|TRBJ1-2|.
CASSYSMEDTYGYTF
TGTGCCAGCAGTTACTCGATGGAGGACACTTATGGCTACACCTTC
>.|TRBV9|TRBJ2-7|.
CASIGGQQFYEQYF
TGTGCCAGCATCGGGGGACAGCAGTTCTACGAGCAGTACTTC
>.|TRBV11-3|TRBJ1-1|medium-sized
CASSLMEGRTEAFF
TGTGCCAGCAGCCTGATGGAGGGGAGGACTGAAGCTTTCTTT
>.|TRBV9|TRBJ1-5|few
CASSVGGVGQPQHF
TGTGCCAGCAGCGTTGGGGGGGTTGGTCAGCCCCAGCATTTT
>.|TRBV18|TRBJ2-7|.
CASSPLPSYEQYF
TGTGCCAGCTCACCCCTGCCCTCCTACGAGCAGTACTTC
>.|TRBV11-3|TRBJ1-5|many
CASSPRTGWVPQHF
TGTGCCAGCAGCCCGCGGACGGGGTGGGTACCCCAGCATTTT
>.|TRBV28|TRBJ1-5|.
CAISLEGSGQPQHF
TGTGCCATCTCCCTCGAGGGCTCGGGTCAGCCCCAGCATTTT
>.|TRBV5-1|TRBJ2-1|.
CASSSDIGGGRQLYNEQFF
TGCGCCAGCAGCTCCGATATAGGTGGCGGTCGACAGTTATACAATGAGCAGTTCTTC
>.|TRBV28|TRBJ1-2|few
CATSKGTGSRGYTF
TGTGCGACGTCGAAAGGGACGGGTAGTCGGGGCTACACCTTC
>.|TRBV6-8|TRBJ2-2|.
CASSYSGPGELFF
TGTGCCAGCAGTTACTCCGGGCCCGGGGAGCTGTTTTTT
>.|TRBV10-2|TRBJ1-1|medium-sized
CASSESEYAEAFF
TGCGCCAGCAGTGAAAGTGAATACGCTGAAGCTTTCTTT
>TRBD1|TRBV6-8|TRBJ2-1|few
CASSYSVEGANEQFF
TGTGCCAGCAGTTACTCAGTAGAGGGGGCGAATGAGCAGTTCTTC
>.|TRBV29-1|TRBJ1-4|large
CSVRTVSGTTNEKLFF
TGCAGCGTTCGGACCGTTAGCGGCACAACTAATGAAAAACTGTTTTTT
>.|TRBV6-8|TRBJ2-1|.
CASNVGPIDNEQFF
TGTGCCAGCAACGTGGGACCGATTGACAATGAGCAGTTCTTC
>.|TRBV27|TRBJ2-7|.
CASSSSGVHYEQYF
TGTGCCAGCAGTTCATCGGGGGTCCACTACGAGCAGTACTTC
>.|TRBV11-3|TRBJ1-2|many
CASSSSRREGADYGYTF
TGTGCCAGCAGTTCCTCCCGGCGGGAAGGGGCCGACTATGGCTACACCTTC
>TRBD1|TRBV28|TRBJ1-1|few
CAAQGEMNTEAFF
TGTGCCGCCCAGGGGGAAATGAACACTGAAGCTTTCTTT
>.|TRBV6-8|TRBJ2-2|few
CASSYKGTGELFF
TGTGCCAGCAGTTACAAGGGCACCGGGGAGCTGTTTTTT
>.|TRBV5-1|TRBJ2-2|.
CASSLGLSITGELFF
TGCGCCAGCAGCTTGGGCCTTTCGATCACCGGGGAGCTGTTTTTT
>TRBD1|TRBV11-3|TRBJ2-5|many
CASSRVGQGEETQYF
TGTGCCAGCAGCCGGGTTGGACAGGGTGAAGAGACCCAGTACTTC
>TRBD1|TRBV6-8|TRBJ2-7|.
CASSPFFGQGSYEQYF
TGTGCCAGCAGTCCCTTTTTCGGACAGGGCTCCTACGAGCAGTACTTC
>.|TRBV10-2|TRBJ2-1|.
CATAGPGAYNEQFF
TGCGCCACCGCAGGACCGGGAGCTTACAATGAGCAGTTCTTC
>.|TRBV9|TRBJ2-3|few
CASSVATALTDTQYF
TGTGCCAGCAGCGTAGCTACCGCCCTCACAGATACGCAGTATTTT
>.|TRBV28|TRBJ2-5|.
CASSLGGGYQETQYF
TGTGCCAGCAGTTTAGGTGGAGGGTACCAAGAGACCCAGTACTTC
>TRBD2|TRBV2|TRBJ2-2|.
CASSRLGGAAGELFF
TGTGCCAGCAGCCGTCTCGGGGGGGCCGCCGGGGAGCTGTTTTTT
>.|TRBV6-8|TRBJ1-1|.
CASSYSSVTEAFF
TGTGCCAGCAGTTACTCGAGTGTCACTGAAGCTTTCTTT
>.|TRBV19|TRBJ1-1|few
CASSFGTEAFF
TGTGCCAGTAGTTTCGGCACTGAAGCTTTCTTT
>TRBD2|TRBV10-2|TRBJ2-1|.
CASSELAGTSGGPQAYNEQFF
TGCGCCAGCAGTGAGTTAGCCGGGACTAGCGGGGGGCCCCAAGCCTACAATGAGCAGTTCTTC
>.|TRBV19|TRBJ2-7|.
CASSIDLLASYEQYF
TGTGCCAGTAGTATAGATCTTCTAGCATCCTACGAGCAGTACTTC